This TCR beta chain was observed in a study of blood T cell repertoires in COVID-19. Study-level information: PBMCs, B-cell-depleted T cells, or T cells were the source of the cDNA or gDNA that made up the material.

Produced via immunoSEQ multiplex PCR; TCRdb's table is partial and in-frame only. The table includes about 58,000 clones, about 78% detected once. Sequencing was carried out using peripheral blood. The source is a human donor in a cohort sampled during active COVID-19.

DNA for the CDR3: TGTGCCAGCAGCTTACGGGGAAACTACAATGAGCAGTTCTTC. This codes for CASSLRGNYNEQFF. The V gene is TRBV11-1, the J gene TRBJ2-1; TRBD2 might be the D (5 bases). V was shortened by 2 bases and J by 3 bases, with 8 bases between the two germline ends. The CDR3 sequence is 14 residues long. Germline loops: CDR1 SGHAT, CDR2 FQDESV (reference sequence).